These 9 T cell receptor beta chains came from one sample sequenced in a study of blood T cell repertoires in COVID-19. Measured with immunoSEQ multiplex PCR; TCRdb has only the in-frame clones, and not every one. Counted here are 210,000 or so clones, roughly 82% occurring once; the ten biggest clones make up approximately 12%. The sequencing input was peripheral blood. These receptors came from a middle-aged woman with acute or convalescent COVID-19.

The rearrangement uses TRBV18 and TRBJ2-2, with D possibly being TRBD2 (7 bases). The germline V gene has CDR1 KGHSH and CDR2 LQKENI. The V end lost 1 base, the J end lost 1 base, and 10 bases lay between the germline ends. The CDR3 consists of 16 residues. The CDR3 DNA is TGTGCCAGCTCACCACGCGGGGGCCTGAACACCGGGGAGCTGTTTTTT. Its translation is CASSPRGGLNTGELFF.

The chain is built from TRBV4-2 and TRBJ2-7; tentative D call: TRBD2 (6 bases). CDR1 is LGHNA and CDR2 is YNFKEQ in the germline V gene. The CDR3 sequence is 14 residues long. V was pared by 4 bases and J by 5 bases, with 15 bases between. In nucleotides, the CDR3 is TGTGCCAGCAGCCCAACGCTTCAGCGGGACGAGCAGTACTTC. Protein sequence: CASSPTLQRDEQYF.

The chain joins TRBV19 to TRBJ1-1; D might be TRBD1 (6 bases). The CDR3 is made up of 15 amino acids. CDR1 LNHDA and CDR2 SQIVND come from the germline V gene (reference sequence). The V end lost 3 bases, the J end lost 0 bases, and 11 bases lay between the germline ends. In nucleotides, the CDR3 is TGTGCCAGTAGTATGGGTCAGGGGCTGAACACTGAAGCTTTCTTT. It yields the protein CASSMGQGLNTEAFF.

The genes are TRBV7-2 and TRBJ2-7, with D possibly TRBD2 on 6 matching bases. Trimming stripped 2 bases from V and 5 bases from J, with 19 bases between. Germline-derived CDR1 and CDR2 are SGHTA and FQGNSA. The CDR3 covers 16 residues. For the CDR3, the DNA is TGTGCCAGCAGCTTACCTGGGGCGGGACGAAGGAACGAGCAGTACTTC. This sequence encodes CASSLPGAGRRNEQYF.

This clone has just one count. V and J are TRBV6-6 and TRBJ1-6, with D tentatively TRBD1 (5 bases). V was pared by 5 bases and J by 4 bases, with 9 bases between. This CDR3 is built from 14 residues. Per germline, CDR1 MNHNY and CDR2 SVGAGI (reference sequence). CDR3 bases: TGTGCCAGCAGTCCACAGGCATATAATTCACCCCTCCACTTT. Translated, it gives CASSPQAYNSPLHF.

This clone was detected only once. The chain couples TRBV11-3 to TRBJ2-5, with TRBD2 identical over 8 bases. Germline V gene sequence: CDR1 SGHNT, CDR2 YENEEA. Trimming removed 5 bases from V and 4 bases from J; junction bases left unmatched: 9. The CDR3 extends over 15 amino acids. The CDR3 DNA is TGTGCCAGCAGCCAAAGCGGCGGGGGGACAGAGACCCAGTACTTC. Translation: CASSQSGGGTETQYF.

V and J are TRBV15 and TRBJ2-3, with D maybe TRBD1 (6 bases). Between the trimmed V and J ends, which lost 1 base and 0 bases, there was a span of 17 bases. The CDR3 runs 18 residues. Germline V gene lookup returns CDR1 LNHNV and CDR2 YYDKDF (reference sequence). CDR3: CATSRGGQTDPSTDTQYF. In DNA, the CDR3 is TGTGCCACCAGCAGAGGGGGGCAGACAGACCCTAGCACAGATACGCAGTATTTT.

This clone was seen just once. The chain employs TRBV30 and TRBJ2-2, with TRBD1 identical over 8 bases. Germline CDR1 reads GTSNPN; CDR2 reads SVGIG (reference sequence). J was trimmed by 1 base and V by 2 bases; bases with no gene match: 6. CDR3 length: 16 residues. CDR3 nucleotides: TGTGCCTGGAGTTTGCCCGGGACAGGGAACACCGGGGAGCTGTTTTTT. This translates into CAWSLPGTGNTGELFF.

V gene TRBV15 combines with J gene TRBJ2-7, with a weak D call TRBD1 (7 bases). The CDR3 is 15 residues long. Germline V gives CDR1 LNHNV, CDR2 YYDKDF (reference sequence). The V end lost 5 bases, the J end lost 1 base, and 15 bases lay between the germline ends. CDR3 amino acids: CATSAEGQRSYEQYF. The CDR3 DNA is TGTGCCACCAGCGCGGAGGGACAGAGGTCCTACGAGCAGTACTTC.